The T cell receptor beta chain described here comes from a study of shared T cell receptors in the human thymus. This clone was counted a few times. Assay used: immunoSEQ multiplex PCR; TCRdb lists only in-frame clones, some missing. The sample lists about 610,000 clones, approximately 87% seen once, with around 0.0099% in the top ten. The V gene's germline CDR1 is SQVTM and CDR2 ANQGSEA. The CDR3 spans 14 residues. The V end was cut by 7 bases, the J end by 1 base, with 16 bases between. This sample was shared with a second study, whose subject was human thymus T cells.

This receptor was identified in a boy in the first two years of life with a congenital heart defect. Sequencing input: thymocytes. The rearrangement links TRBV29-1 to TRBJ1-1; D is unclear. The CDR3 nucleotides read TGCAGCGGGCTTAGTGGGCAGCCGAACACTGAAGCTTTCTTT. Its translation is CSGLSGQPNTEAFF. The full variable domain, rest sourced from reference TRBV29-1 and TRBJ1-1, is SAVISQKPSRDICQRGTSLTIQCQVDSQVTMMFWYRQQPGQSLTLIATANQGSEATYESGFVIDKFPISRPNLTFSTLTVSNMSPEDSSIYLCSGLSGQPNTEAFFGQGTRLTVV.